Following are 14 T cell receptor beta chains from one sample sequenced in a study of T cell responses to AZD1222 COVID-19 vaccine. The table came from immunoSEQ multiplex PCR; TCRdb's copy has only in-frame clones and leaves some out. The sample records roughly 77,000 clones, approximately 88% being singletons. Sample: peripheral blood, taken on day 0 of MenACWY control vaccination. These TCRs come from an adult in good health.

The V gene is TRBV6-5, the J gene TRBJ1-5, with D unresolved. The CDR3 has 14 amino acids. Looked up from germline, CDR1 is MNHEY and CDR2 is SVGAGI. The germline V and J ends were trimmed by 5 bases and 6 bases, with 14 bases remaining between them. The CDR3 DNA sequence: TGTGCCAGCAGTCAGAAGGGTGAGGGTCAGCCCCAGCATTTT. This translates into CASSQKGEGQPQHF.

The chain employs TRBV7-9 and TRBJ2-7; 10 bases line up with TRBD2. This CDR3 has 17 amino acids. The V gene end was trimmed by 4 bases and the J gene end by 2 bases; junction bases not matched to a gene: 11. Per the germline V gene, CDR1 is SEHNR and CDR2 is FQNEAQ (reference sequence). The CDR3 DNA reads TGTGCCAGCAGCTCGAGCCCCCAGCGGGGGGGCCCCTACGAGCAGTACTTC. This gives the protein CASSSSPQRGGPYEQYF.

CDR3 loop: CASSVGQGTTLANYGYTF. CDR3 in DNA: TGTGCCAGCAGCGTAGGCCAAGGAACCACTCTAGCTAACTATGGCTACACCTTC. This chain connects TRBV9 to TRBJ1-2; D remains ambiguous. The germline V gene encodes CDR1 SGDLS and CDR2 YYNGEE. V was shortened by 0 bases and J by 0 bases, with 18 bases between the two germline ends. CDR3 length equals 18 residues.

V and J are TRBV6-5 and TRBJ1-5; a weak D match, TRBD1 (5 bases). CDR3 size: 12 residues. V shed 6 bases and J shed 4 bases, with 7 bases lying between them. Per germline, CDR1 MNHEY and CDR2 SVGAGI. CDR3 DNA sequence: TGTGCCAGCAGGAAGGGGAATCAGCCCCAGCATTTT. Translating gives CASRKGNQPQHF.

The sample holds one count of this clone. The CDR3 bases are TGTGCCAGCAGCTTGACCGACAGGGGACGGGGCTACACCTTC. Protein product: CASSLTDRGRGYTF. V gene TRBV5-8 combines with J gene TRBJ1-2; 8 bases match TRBD1. Germline loops: CDR1 SGHTS, CDR2 YDEGEE. Unmatched junction bases numbered 7, after V lost 1 base and J lost 8 bases. The CDR3 covers 14 residues.

This chain uses TRBV19 with TRBJ2-5; no clear D. Germline CDR1 reads LNHDA; CDR2 reads SQIVND (reference sequence). The V and J ends lost 2 bases and 2 bases respectively, with 9 bases between them. The CDR3 has 14 residues. The DNA of the CDR3 is TGTGCCAGTAGTATAAACGGCCCACAAGAGACCCAGTACTTC. It yields the protein CASSINGPQETQYF. Full variable domain (remainder filled in from reference TRBV19 and TRBJ2-5): DGGITQSPKYLFRKEGQNVTLSCEQNLNHDAMYWYRQDPGQGLRLIYYSQIVNDFQKGDIAEGYSVSREKKESFPLTVTSAQKNPTAFYLCASSINGPQETQYFGPGTRLLVL.

This chain joins TRBV4-3 and TRBJ1-1, with 7 bases matching TRBD1. The CDR3 extends over 13 amino acids. With V trimmed by 0 bases and J by 8 bases, 3 bases remained unmatched. Germline V CDR1 and CDR2: LGHNA, YSLEER. The CDR3: CASSQDMDREAFF. DNA of the CDR3: TGCGCCAGCAGCCAAGATATGGACAGGGAAGCTTTCTTT.

The gene calls are TRBV5-4 and TRBJ1-3, with 11 bases matching TRBD1. Germline assignment: CDR1 SGHNT and CDR2 YYREEE (reference sequence). The CDR3 consists of 17 residues. With 3 bases clipped from V and 1 base from J, the junction kept 6 bases outside the gene matches. CDR3 nucleotide sequence: TGTGCCAGCAGCTACCTCGGGACAGGGGGATCTGGAAACACCATATATTTT. It translates to CASSYLGTGGSGNTIYF.

The chain has TRBV7-8 and TRBJ2-7, with 7 bases lining up with TRBD1. CDR3 length: 14 amino acids. V lost 8 bases, J lost 7 bases, and 14 bases stayed unmatched. Germline V gene data show CDR1 as SGHVS and CDR2 as FQNEAQ. Here the CDR3 reads CASGGQGDGQEQYF. Written as DNA, the CDR3 is TGTGCCAGCGGGGGCCAGGGGGACGGACAGGAGCAGTACTTC.

The chain combines TRBV11-1 with TRBJ2-2; 7 bases map to TRBD1. The germline CDR1 and CDR2 sequences are SGHAT and FQDESV (reference sequence). The CDR3 spans 15 residues. With V trimmed by 1 base and J by 3 bases, 2 bases remained unmatched. This CDR3 reads CASSLGDRDTGELFF. The CDR3 nucleotides are TGTGCCAGCAGCTTAGGGGACAGAGACACCGGGGAGCTGTTTTTT.

The gene calls are TRBV30 and TRBJ1-2, with 10 bases that match TRBD1. This CDR3 is built from 11 residues. V shed 8 bases and J 3 bases; nucleotides not matched to a gene: 0. Germline CDR1 is GTSNPN and CDR2 is SVGIG (reference sequence). The DNA for the CDR3 is TGTGCCGGGACAGGGGACTATGGCTACACCTTC. Protein sequence: CAGTGDYGYTF.

The CDR3 spells CASSYLGSLGETQYF. The CDR3 nucleotides read TGTGCCAGCAGTTATCTGGGCTCCCTGGGAGAGACCCAGTACTTC. The V call is TRBV6-2 or TRBV6-3, the J call TRBJ2-5; D call uncertain. The CDR3 runs 15 residues. V lost 3 bases and J lost 4, with 15 bases in between. Germline V gene data show CDR1 as MNHEY and CDR2 as SVGEGT.

This chain joins TRBV7-2 and TRBJ1-1, with unresolved D. Trimming removed 6 bases from V and 5 bases from J, with 13 bases in between. CDR1 is SGHTA and CDR2 is FQGNSA in the germline V gene. CDR3 length: 13 residues. As DNA, the CDR3 is TGTGCCAGCAGAGGTGACCTGGGGACTGAAGCTTTCTTT. Translated: CASRGDLGTEAFF. The whole variable domain, filled in from reference TRBV7-2 and TRBJ1-1, reads GAGVSQSPSNKVTEKGKDVELRCDPISGHTALYWYRQSLGQGLEFLIYFQGNSAPDKSGLPSDRFSAERTGGSVSTLTIQRTQQEDSAVYLCASRGDLGTEAFFGQGTRLTVV.

CDR3 residues: CASSFTGREQYF. The CDR3 DNA follows: TGTGCCAGCAGCTTTACAGGGCGCGAGCAGTACTTC. The chain joins TRBV2 to TRBJ2-7; D possibly corresponds to TRBD1 (6 bases). V was cut by 6 bases and J by 6 bases, with 12 bases left in between. Per the germline V gene, CDR1 is SNHLY and CDR2 is FYNNEI. The CDR3 sequence is 12 residues long.